The 2 T cell receptor beta chains reported below all come from one sample, sequenced in a study of T cells after yellow fever vaccination. MiXCR, run by TCRdb on the 5' RACE reads, gives a single entry per CDR3 protein. The sample consists of some 350,000 distinct CDR3 sequences, roughly 4% of them appearing once. The sample in question was PBMCs, obtained 5 days after the yellow fever booster vaccination. The receptor set was obtained from a man aged 18 to 30 who received the YFV17D yellow fever vaccine.

This clonotype was detected a few times. The chain combines TRBV7-2 with TRBJ1-2; no firm D call. This CDR3 contains 13 residues. V dropped 6 bases and J dropped 4 bases, with 12 bases sitting between them. Germline V gene data show CDR1 as SGHTA and CDR2 as FQGNSA. CDR3 in amino acids: CASRSDPAYGYTF. The DNA of the CDR3 is TGTGCCAGCAGGTCAGACCCGGCCTATGGCTACACCTTC.

This clonotype was detected many times. CDR3 amino acids: CSARDGPGGLSVGELFF. CDR3 in DNA: TGCAGTGCTAGAGATGGCCCCGGGGGGCTCAGCGTCGGGGAGCTGTTTTTT. The V call is TRBV20-1, the J call TRBJ2-2; perhaps TRBD2 as D (7 bases). With 0 bases removed from V and 7 bases from J, the gap between germline ends came to 21 bases. Germline assignment: CDR1 DFQATT and CDR2 SNEGSKA (reference sequence). CDR3 length: 17 amino acids.